This T cell receptor (beta chain) originates from a study of OX40 agonist ivuxolimab in advanced cancers. Generated by immunoSEQ multiplex PCR, the TCRdb table keeps only in-frame clones and is missing some. The table includes tens of thousands of clones, roughly 90% detected once. CDR3 length: 15 residues. Germline V CDR1 and CDR2: SGHDT, YYEEEE. V gave up 5 bases and J gave up 7 bases; unmatched junction bases: 10. The V and J genes are TRBV5-6 and TRBJ2-1; TRBD1 agrees at 9 bases. The source material was CD4+ or CD8+ T cells sorted from blood, sampled in a trial of the OX40 agonist ivuxolimab. This TCR derives from an adult with an advanced solid tumor such as melanoma, head and neck, liver or kidney cancer. CDR3 bases: TGTGCCAGCAGACCCCGGGACAGGGCTTGGAATGAGCAGTTCTTC. Amino acid sequence: CASRPRDRAWNEQFF. The full variable domain, in which reference TRBV5-6 and TRBJ2-1 provide the parts outside the CDR3, is DAGVTQSPTHLIKTRGQQVTLRCSPKSGHDTVSWYQQALGQGPQFIFQYYEEEERQRGNFPDRFSGHQFPNYSSELNVNALLLGDSALYLCASRPRDRAWNEQFFGPGTRLTVL.